One T cell receptor beta chain is described in this entry. No antigen is known for it. Trimming cost V 0 bases and J 2 bases, with 8 bases left between them. CDR3 length: 15 amino acids. CDR1 and CDR2 from the germline V gene are MGHRA and YSYEKL. The data originate from a study of T cells and Merkel cell carcinoma outcomes. Repertoires were generated with immunoSEQ multiplex PCR, while TCRdb's copy carries only in-frame clones and drops some. The sample includes about 15,000 clones, roughly 81% of them seen just once. Study-wide findings and caveats: In Merkel cell carcinoma, repertoire and T-cell density reportedly predicted outcomes.

The J gene is TRBJ1-5, the V gene TRBV4-1; no firm D call. This TCR was sampled from a human donor with Merkel cell carcinoma. Sequenced sample: tumor tissue from Merkel cell carcinoma. Written as DNA, the CDR3 is TGCGCCAGCAGCCAAGATGGGCATGGCAATCAGCCCCAGCATTTT. Its translation: CASSQDGHGNQPQHF.